The TCR beta chain described here comes from a study of coeliac disease. Some clones are missing from TCRdb's copy, which holds only in-frame ones; the method was immunoSEQ multiplex PCR. The sample holds about 3,000 clones, under 65% seen once. About this clone: Its cognate antigen is unknown.

The germline V and J ends were trimmed by 8 bases and 4 bases, with 12 bases remaining between them. This CDR3 comprises 14 residues. Germline V lookup: CDR1 SNHLY, CDR2 FYNNEI. Broader study findings: In active celiac disease, intraepithelial and lamina propria TRB and TRG repertoires were less clonal than controls.

The gene calls are TRBV2 and TRBJ2-6; a possible D gene is TRBD2 (6 bases). This clonotype originated in a man over 45 with active celiac disease. Sequencing was carried out using intraepithelial lymphocytes from the gut. CDR3 sequence (DNA): TGTGCCAGCGGAGGGGTTAGGGGGGCCAACGTCCTGACTTTC. The encoded protein is CASGGVRGANVLTF.